This is a list of T cell receptor beta chains from one sample in a study of cytomegalovirus exposure and HLA in healthy donors. Measured with immunoSEQ multiplex PCR; TCRdb has only the in-frame clones, and not every one. This sample has some 40,000 clones, with 82% found just once. Sequencing used PBMCs. The receptors derive from a woman in her late teens or twenties in good health and CMV-seropositive. Each CDR3 is given with its conserved first and last residue. Fields, in order: D gene, J gene, V gene, clone size, CDR3 protein, CDR3 DNA. D genes are given only for firm matches. Only part of the rows carry a size: once, few, many, or a class if the clone is expanded.

d_call: TRBD1; j_call: TRBJ2-7; v_call: TRBV28; clone_size: NA; cdr3_aa: CASSQGAFSYEQYF; cdr3_nt: TGTGCCAGCAGCCAGGGGGCGTTCTCCTACGAGCAGTACTTC
d_call: TRBD2; j_call: TRBJ2-1; v_call: TRBV7-3; clone_size: NA; cdr3_aa: CASSLRPLAGRSNEQFF; cdr3_nt: TGTGCCAGCAGCTTACGCCCACTAGCGGGAAGGAGCAATGAGCAGTTCTTC
d_call: NA; j_call: TRBJ2-7; v_call: TRBV15; clone_size: NA; cdr3_aa: CATSRERGSVGEQYF; cdr3_nt: TGTGCCACCAGCAGAGAAAGGGGGTCAGTGGGCGAGCAGTACTTC
d_call: TRBD2; j_call: TRBJ2-1; v_call: TRBV4-3; clone_size: NA; cdr3_aa: CASSQVGLAVNEQFF; cdr3_nt: TGCGCCAGCAGCCAAGTCGGGCTAGCGGTAAATGAGCAGTTCTTC
d_call: TRBD1; j_call: TRBJ1-1; v_call: TRBV4-1; clone_size: few; cdr3_aa: CASSLDRANTEAFF; cdr3_nt: TGCGCCAGCAGCCTTGACAGGGCGAACACTGAAGCTTTCTTT
d_call: NA; j_call: TRBJ1-1; v_call: TRBV6-6; clone_size: NA; cdr3_aa: CASSYGGTSMNTEAFF; cdr3_nt: TGTGCCAGCAGTTACGGAGGTACCTCCATGAACACTGAAGCTTTCTTT
d_call: TRBD2; j_call: TRBJ2-3; v_call: TRBV5-1; clone_size: NA; cdr3_aa: CASTQGLANTDTQYF; cdr3_nt: TGCGCCAGCACCCAAGGACTAGCGAACACAGATACGCAGTATTTT
d_call: NA; j_call: TRBJ2-7; v_call: TRBV28; clone_size: NA; cdr3_aa: CASSFGKGSYEQYF; cdr3_nt: TGTGCCAGCAGTTTCGGGAAGGGCAGCTACGAGCAGTACTTC
d_call: TRBD1; j_call: TRBJ2-7; v_call: TRBV7-2; clone_size: NA; cdr3_aa: CASSLVTGDEQYF; cdr3_nt: TGTGCCAGCAGCTTAGTAACAGGGGACGAGCAGTACTTC
d_call: NA; j_call: TRBJ1-2; v_call: TRBV5-6; clone_size: NA; cdr3_aa: CASSLSTPYGYTF; cdr3_nt: TGTGCCAGCAGCTTAAGCACTCCCTATGGCTACACCTTC
d_call: NA; j_call: TRBJ1-1; v_call: TRBV29-1; clone_size: NA; cdr3_aa: CSVEEEGSLNTEAFF; cdr3_nt: TGCAGCGTTGAAGAGGAGGGGAGTTTGAACACTGAAGCTTTCTTT
d_call: NA; j_call: TRBJ2-7; v_call: TRBV18; clone_size: once; cdr3_aa: CASSPGTAVVYEQYF; cdr3_nt: TGTGCCAGCTCACCCGGGACTGCCGTTGTGTACGAGCAGTACTTC
d_call: TRBD2; j_call: TRBJ2-3; v_call: TRBV9; clone_size: NA; cdr3_aa: CASSTHGGGLALTDTQYF; cdr3_nt: TGTGCCAGCAGCACACATGGGGGGGGACTAGCTCTCACAGATACGCAGTATTTT
d_call: NA; j_call: TRBJ2-3; v_call: TRBV28; clone_size: NA; cdr3_aa: CASSITSRRSTDTQYF; cdr3_nt: TGTGCCAGCAGTATTACTAGCCGCCGGAGCACAGATACGCAGTATTTT
d_call: TRBD1; j_call: TRBJ1-2; v_call: TRBV25-1; clone_size: NA; cdr3_aa: CASSEEGQIPGYPF; cdr3_nt: TGTGCCAGCAGTGAAGAGGGACAGATCCCCGGCTACCCCTTC
d_call: TRBD2; j_call: TRBJ2-1; v_call: TRBV19; clone_size: once; cdr3_aa: CASSVGTSGGNEQFF; cdr3_nt: TGTGCCAGTAGTGTCGGGACTAGCGGGGGGAATGAGCAGTTCTTC
d_call: NA; j_call: TRBJ2-7; v_call: TRBV7-9; clone_size: NA; cdr3_aa: CASTRPGTYYEQYF; cdr3_nt: TGTGCCAGCACCCGCCCCGGGACTTACTACGAGCAGTACTTC
d_call: NA; j_call: TRBJ2-5; v_call: TRBV10-3; clone_size: NA; cdr3_aa: CASPSPGGGCETQYF; cdr3_nt: TGTGCCAGCCCCTCTCCGGGAGGGGGCTGCGAGACCCAGTACTTC
d_call: TRBD1; j_call: TRBJ2-7; v_call: TRBV18; clone_size: NA; cdr3_aa: CASSPRTGGWVNEQYF; cdr3_nt: TGTGCCAGCTCACCCCGGACAGGGGGCTGGGTGAACGAGCAGTACTTC
d_call: NA; j_call: TRBJ1-2; v_call: TRBV18; clone_size: once; cdr3_aa: CASSLTVTSRGYTF; cdr3_nt: TGTGCCAGCTCACTGACAGTCACTTCGCGTGGCTACACCTTC
d_call: TRBD1; j_call: TRBJ2-7; v_call: TRBV4-2; clone_size: NA; cdr3_aa: CASSQAPRPDRGVYEQYF; cdr3_nt: TGTGCCAGCAGCCAAGCCCCCAGACCTGACAGGGGGGTCTACGAGCAGTACTTC
d_call: TRBD2; j_call: TRBJ2-3; v_call: TRBV5-1; clone_size: NA; cdr3_aa: CASSLDPSGRGMADTQYF; cdr3_nt: TGCGCCAGCAGCTTGGACCCTAGCGGCCGGGGGATGGCAGATACGCAGTATTTT
d_call: NA; j_call: TRBJ2-7; v_call: TRBV4-2; clone_size: NA; cdr3_aa: CASSQEQGRSNEQYF; cdr3_nt: TGTGCCAGCAGCCAAGAACAGGGCCGATCGAACGAGCAGTACTTC
d_call: NA; j_call: TRBJ1-5; v_call: TRBV2; clone_size: NA; cdr3_aa: CASSDSEPQHF; cdr3_nt: TGTGCCAGCAGTGATTCCGAGCCCCAGCATTTT
d_call: TRBD2; j_call: TRBJ2-7; v_call: TRBV11-2; clone_size: NA; cdr3_aa: CASSPERDSYEQYF; cdr3_nt: TGTGCCAGCAGCCCCGAGCGGGACTCCTACGAGCAGTACTTC
d_call: TRBD1; j_call: TRBJ2-7; v_call: TRBV19; clone_size: NA; cdr3_aa: CASSDGTGVNEQYF; cdr3_nt: TGTGCCAGTAGTGACGGGACAGGGGTGAACGAGCAGTACTTC
d_call: NA; j_call: TRBJ2-3; v_call: TRBV4-1; clone_size: NA; cdr3_aa: CASSQERTQTADTQYF; cdr3_nt: TGCGCCAGCAGCCAAGAAAGAACTCAAACGGCAGATACGCAGTATTTT
d_call: NA; j_call: TRBJ2-5; v_call: TRBV18; clone_size: once; cdr3_aa: CASSSLRGQETQYF; cdr3_nt: TGTGCCAGCTCATCGCTCAGGGGCCAAGAGACCCAGTACTTC
d_call: NA; j_call: TRBJ1-2; v_call: TRBV30; clone_size: NA; cdr3_aa: CASKGGPYGYTF; cdr3_nt: TGTGCCTCAAAGGGGGGGCCCTATGGCTACACCTTC
d_call: TRBD2; j_call: TRBJ2-7; v_call: TRBV2; clone_size: few; cdr3_aa: CASSEIRLAGTSSYEQYF; cdr3_nt: TGTGCCAGCAGTGAAATTCGGCTAGCGGGGACCAGCTCCTACGAGCAGTACTTC
d_call: NA; j_call: TRBJ2-1; v_call: TRBV30; clone_size: NA; cdr3_aa: CAWSVGGGQYNEQFF; cdr3_nt: TGTGCCTGGAGTGTAGGCGGGGGACAATACAATGAGCAGTTCTTC
d_call: TRBD2; j_call: TRBJ2-5; v_call: TRBV5-6; clone_size: NA; cdr3_aa: CASSLGGLAGQETQYF; cdr3_nt: TGTGCCAGCAGCTTGGGGGGACTAGCGGGACAAGAGACCCAGTACTTC
d_call: TRBD1; j_call: TRBJ1-2; v_call: TRBV7-2; clone_size: NA; cdr3_aa: CASSLTTGVPYGYTF; cdr3_nt: TGTGCCAGCAGCTTAACGACAGGGGTCCCCTATGGCTACACCTTC
d_call: TRBD2; j_call: TRBJ2-7; v_call: TRBV9; clone_size: NA; cdr3_aa: CASSPGLAVTHEQYF; cdr3_nt: TGTGCCAGCAGCCCCGGACTAGCGGTGACTCACGAGCAGTACTTC
d_call: NA; j_call: TRBJ1-2; v_call: TRBV4-1; clone_size: NA; cdr3_aa: CASSDGQVRQGYTF; cdr3_nt: TGCGCCAGCAGCGACGGACAAGTCCGGCAGGGCTACACCTTC
d_call: TRBD1; j_call: TRBJ2-1; v_call: TRBV10-2; clone_size: NA; cdr3_aa: CASRQGDLYNEQFF; cdr3_nt: TGCGCCAGCCGACAGGGCGACTTATACAATGAGCAGTTCTTC
d_call: NA; j_call: TRBJ1-5; v_call: TRBV30; clone_size: NA; cdr3_aa: CAWSVEGAADQPQHF; cdr3_nt: TGTGCCTGGAGTGTAGAAGGGGCGGCGGATCAGCCCCAGCATTTT
d_call: NA; j_call: TRBJ2-1; v_call: TRBV27; clone_size: NA; cdr3_aa: CASSDPGHPYNEQFF; cdr3_nt: TGTGCCAGCAGCGATCCGGGACACCCCTACAATGAGCAGTTCTTC
d_call: TRBD1; j_call: TRBJ2-1; v_call: TRBV28; clone_size: few; cdr3_aa: CASSLGQGVRHEQFF; cdr3_nt: TGTGCCAGCAGTTTGGGGCAGGGGGTCCGACATGAGCAGTTCTTC
d_call: TRBD2; j_call: TRBJ2-1; v_call: TRBV30; clone_size: NA; cdr3_aa: CAWSVGEGGNNEQFF; cdr3_nt: TGTGCCTGGAGTGTAGGGGAGGGCGGAAACAATGAGCAGTTCTTC
d_call: NA; j_call: TRBJ2-2; v_call: TRBV30; clone_size: NA; cdr3_aa: CAWSVRGSTGELFF; cdr3_nt: TGTGCCTGGAGTGTACGAGGGTCTACCGGGGAGCTGTTTTTT
d_call: NA; j_call: TRBJ2-1; v_call: TRBV7-9; clone_size: NA; cdr3_aa: CASSPPVLAAYNEQFF; cdr3_nt: TGTGCCAGCAGCCCCCCCGTATTAGCGGCCTACAATGAGCAGTTCTTC
d_call: NA; j_call: TRBJ2-1; v_call: TRBV27; clone_size: NA; cdr3_aa: CASGRQGLIPNNEQFF; cdr3_nt: TGTGCCAGCGGGAGGCAGGGTCTAATTCCAAACAATGAGCAGTTCTTC
d_call: NA; j_call: TRBJ2-3; v_call: TRBV5-4; clone_size: NA; cdr3_aa: CASSLTDNTDTQYF; cdr3_nt: TGTGCCAGCAGCTTGACTGATAACACAGATACGCAGTATTTT
d_call: NA; j_call: TRBJ2-5; v_call: TRBV21-1; clone_size: few; cdr3_aa: CASSKGQEETQYF; cdr3_nt: TGTGCCAGCAGCAAGGGACAGGAAGAGACCCAGTACTTC
d_call: TRBD1; j_call: TRBJ1-2; v_call: TRBV2; clone_size: NA; cdr3_aa: CASTEGGTGDYGYPF; cdr3_nt: TGTGCCAGCACCGAAGGTGGGACAGGGGACTATGGCTACCCCTTC
d_call: TRBD2; j_call: TRBJ2-3; v_call: TRBV5-4; clone_size: NA; cdr3_aa: CASRDQRGSTDTQYF; cdr3_nt: TGTGCCAGCAGGGATCAGCGGGGGAGCACAGATACGCAGTATTTT
d_call: TRBD1; j_call: TRBJ2-3; v_call: TRBV5-6; clone_size: NA; cdr3_aa: CASSSDPGQGPAGLVGNF; cdr3_nt: TGTGCCAGCAGTTCCGACCCGGGACAGGGGCCGGCGGGCCTCGTGGGAAATTTT
d_call: TRBD2; j_call: TRBJ2-3; v_call: TRBV12-5; clone_size: NA; cdr3_aa: CASGLALAGVGDTQYF; cdr3_nt: TGTGCTAGTGGTTTGGCCCTAGCGGGAGTGGGAGATACGCAGTATTTT
d_call: TRBD2; j_call: TRBJ2-3; v_call: TRBV19; clone_size: NA; cdr3_aa: CASRPSGLAADTQYF; cdr3_nt: TGTGCCAGTAGACCTTCGGGACTAGCGGCAGATACGCAGTATTTT
d_call: TRBD1; j_call: TRBJ2-7; v_call: TRBV11-2; clone_size: few; cdr3_aa: CASSFPRDRVREQYF; cdr3_nt: TGTGCCAGCAGCTTCCCGAGGGACAGGGTACGCGAGCAGTACTTC
d_call: NA; j_call: TRBJ2-1; v_call: TRBV27; clone_size: NA; cdr3_aa: CASSFGSRNNEQFF; cdr3_nt: TGTGCCAGCAGTTTTGGATCTAGAAACAATGAGCAGTTCTTC
d_call: TRBD1; j_call: TRBJ1-1; v_call: TRBV28; clone_size: NA; cdr3_aa: CASSSGTGNAEAFF; cdr3_nt: TGTGCCAGCAGTTCCGGGACAGGGAACGCTGAAGCTTTCTTT
d_call: NA; j_call: TRBJ2-7; v_call: TRBV23-1; clone_size: NA; cdr3_aa: CASSPQNKRYEQYF; cdr3_nt: TGCGCCAGCAGTCCTCAAAATAAGCGGTACGAGCAGTACTTC
d_call: NA; j_call: TRBJ1-5; v_call: TRBV27; clone_size: NA; cdr3_aa: CASSVLSAEGNQPQHF; cdr3_nt: TGTGCCAGCAGTGTCCTTTCAGCGGAGGGCAATCAGCCCCAGCATTTT
d_call: TRBD2; j_call: TRBJ2-1; v_call: TRBV11-2; clone_size: NA; cdr3_aa: CASRSLAARYNEQFF; cdr3_nt: TGTGCCAGCAGATCACTAGCGGCGCGATACAATGAGCAGTTCTTC
d_call: NA; j_call: TRBJ1-1; v_call: TRBV19; clone_size: few; cdr3_aa: CATDLGQGISEAFF; cdr3_nt: TGTGCCACCGACCTTGGGCAGGGTATTTCTGAAGCTTTCTTT
d_call: TRBD2; j_call: TRBJ2-5; v_call: TRBV5-6; clone_size: NA; cdr3_aa: CASSLRGRAGETQYF; cdr3_nt: TGTGCCAGCAGCTTACGCGGGAGGGCCGGAGAGACCCAGTACTTC
d_call: NA; j_call: TRBJ1-5; v_call: TRBV19; clone_size: few; cdr3_aa: CASSIDRVSGGNQPQHF; cdr3_nt: TGTGCCAGTAGTATAGATCGCGTTTCAGGGGGCAATCAGCCCCAGCATTTT
d_call: TRBD1; j_call: TRBJ1-6; v_call: TRBV2; clone_size: NA; cdr3_aa: CASSERDRGNSPLHF; cdr3_nt: TGTGCCAGTTCCGAAAGGGACAGGGGTAATTCACCCCTCCACTTT